The next 25 T cell receptor beta chains were all read from a single sample in a study of tumor and adjacent non-tumor tissue in lung cancer (dated by TCRdb to 2017 to 2018). Preparation of the library involved multiplex PCR. Reads for this sample came from an Illumina HiSeq 2500. TCRbeta libraries were constructed through three rounds of nested PCR with primers (Table S4) according to protocols adapted from ARM-PCR. The public reads were run again by TCRdb, first through fastp at Q25 and then through MiXCR, and only productive beta chains were kept. When rows share a CDR3 protein, they turn into one entry using the most common DNA and genes. The sample table lists more than 55,000 distinct CDR3 sequences, around two thirds of them with a count of one. About 31% of the sample is in the top ten clones. RNA was extracted from bulk unsorted tissue and checked for quality with a NanoDrop ND-1000 and an Agilent 2100. For the normal lung samples, distant non-tumor tissue was collected more than 3 cm away from the tumor edge.

Sequencing was done on a sample of distant non-tumor lung tissue. The receptors derive from a man between 65 and 85 years old with non-small cell lung cancer.

The genes are TRBV29-1 and TRBJ2-3; D is perhaps TRBD2 (5 bases). This CDR3 has 14 amino acids. The germline V and J ends were trimmed by 8 bases and 1 base, with 16 bases remaining between them. Germline CDR1 SQVTM, CDR2 ANQGSEA. Here the CDR3 reads CSPRGGFGTDTQYF. Here the CDR3 DNA reads TGCAGCCCTCGGGGTGGGTTTGGCACAGATACGCAGTATTTT.

This clonotype came up once. A read error may produce the germline difference seen at one junction end. This chain connects TRBV14 to TRBJ2-4; 7 bases are shared with TRBD1. Germline V CDR1 and CDR2: SGHDN, FVKESK. This CDR3 is built from 17 residues. CDR3 in amino acids: CASGQTGTSTFQNIQYF. The CDR3, as DNA: TGTGCCAGCGGCCAGACAGGGACATCTACTTTCCAAAACATTCAGTACTTC.

On this clonotype: Germline and junction disagree at one end, which may indicate a read error. The V gene is TRBV11-1, the J gene TRBJ2-5; D perhaps matches TRBD2 (5 bases). The CDR3 covers 13 residues. Germline loops: CDR1 SGHAT, CDR2 FQDESV (reference sequence). The CDR3: CTSRLGSRHTQYF. In nucleotides, the CDR3 is TGTACCAGCAGATTAGGGAGTCGTCATACCCAGTACTTC.

A remark on this clonotype: Its ends do not fully match the called genes, so a read error is possible. The chain's CDR3 is CASSTQGAGGLFF. CDR3 in DNA: TGTGCCAGCAGTACACAGGGGGCCGGGGGGCTGTTTTTT. V usage is TRBV11-2 and J usage is TRBJ2-2, with 9 bases matching TRBD1. The CDR3 length is 13 residues. Looked up from germline, CDR1 is SGHAT and CDR2 is FQNNGV.

As for this clonotype: Possible read error: a much larger clone is one base away. The chain links TRBV10-2 to TRBJ2-7, with D maybe TRBD2 (6 bases). In germline, CDR1 is WSHSY, CDR2 SAAADI. Trimming took off 4 bases at V and 13 bases at J, with 23 bases between the two ends. CDR3 length: 14 residues. Here the CDR3 reads CASSVKAGRDPHYF. The CDR3 nucleotides are TGCGCCAGCAGTGTCAAGGCGGGAAGAGACCCGCATTACTTC.

As to this clonotype: One end of the junction does not line up with germline, which may come from a read error. The chain has TRBV11-2 and TRBJ2-2; possibly TRBD2 for D (5 bases). In germline, CDR1 is SGHAT, CDR2 FQNNGV. The length of the CDR3 is 16 residues. The CDR3: CASSLPAAQNTGELFF. CDR3 sequence (DNA): TGTGCCAGCAGCCTTCCGGCAGCTCAGAACACCGGGGAGTTGTTTTTT.

As for this clonotype: The germline gene is not matched at one end of the junction; a read error may be the cause. This chain uses TRBV20-1 with TRBJ2-5; no definite D call. Germline CDR1 DFQATT, CDR2 SNEGSKA (reference sequence). The CDR3 extends over 10 amino acids. CDR3 region: CGASQETQYF. The CDR3 nucleotides are TGCGGTGCTAGTCAAGAGACTCAGTACTTC.

This clonotype appeared a few times. A much larger clone sits a single nucleotide away, making a read error possible. The chain uses TRBV6-6 and TRBJ2-3; no clear D. V lost 2 bases to trimming and J lost 2 bases, with 5 bases between them. This CDR3 has 13 amino acids. Germline V gene data show CDR1 as MNHNY and CDR2 as SVGAGI (reference sequence). CDR3 residues: CASSYDNTDTQYF. The CDR3, as DNA: TGTGCCAGCAGTTACGACAACACAGATACGCAGTATTTT.

This clonotype was recorded many times. The chain uses TRBV11-2 and TRBJ2-3; D is unclear. With 5 bases removed from V and 3 bases from J, the gap between germline ends came to 12 bases. The CDR3 has 14 residues. Germline V gene data show CDR1 as SGHAT and CDR2 as FQNNGV. The CDR3 nucleotides are TGTGCCAGCAGCCCAGACCGAAGGACAGATACGCAGTATTTT. Amino acids: CASSPDRRTDTQYF.

Turning to this clonotype: This could be a read error, since a much larger clone is one nucleotide away. V usage is TRBV6-4 and J usage is TRBJ2-3; 8 nucleotides line up with TRBD1. CDR1 and CDR2 (germline): MRHNA, SNTAGT. The length of the CDR3 is 14 residues. The CDR3 spells CAGSQDRETDTQYF. CDR3 DNA: TGTGCCGGCAGCCAGGACAGGGAGACAGATACGCAGTATTTT.

J is TRBJ2-3 and V is TRBV12-3 or TRBV12-4, with D perhaps being TRBD1 or TRBD2 (5 bases each). The CDR3 runs to 11 residues. V shed 6 bases and J shed 15 bases, with 16 bases lying between them. The DNA of the CDR3 is TGTGCCAGCAGCCCGGGACCTTGCAAATATTTT. The encoded protein is CASSPGPCKYF.

Worth noting for this clonotype: Germline and junction disagree at one end, which may indicate a read error. The chain joins TRBV12-3 or TRBV12-4 to TRBJ1-5; D is perhaps TRBD1 (5 bases). CDR3 size: 13 residues. The CDR3 loop is CASTLRGNQLQHF. In nucleotides, the CDR3 is TGTGCCAGCACCCTAAGGGGCAATCAGCTCCAGCACTTT.

The V call is TRBV11-2, the J call TRBJ2-5, with TRBD2 matching over 7 bases. Germline V gene data show CDR1 as SGHAT and CDR2 as FQNNGV. CDR3 length: 16 amino acids. Losses at the gene ends were 2 bases for V and 5 bases for J; bases not matched to a gene: 11. In nucleotides, the CDR3 is TGTGCCAGCAGCTTACTTGGCGGGGGAGCAGGGGAGACCCAGTACTTC. Translating it yields CASSLLGGGAGETQYF.

V gene TRBV28 combines with J gene TRBJ1-4; 11 bases match TRBD1. The CDR3 totals 16 residues. With 5 bases clipped from V and 5 bases from J, the junction kept 7 bases outside the gene matches. Germline V CDR1 and CDR2: MDHEN, SYDVKM. The CDR3 nucleotides are TGTGCCAGCAGTCGGCTTCGGACAGGGGGCAATGAAAAACTGTTTTTT. The encoded protein is CASSRLRTGGNEKLFF.

Worth noting for this clonotype: This could be a read error, since a much larger clone is one nucleotide away. The rearrangement joins TRBV7-9 to TRBJ2-1; 8 positions agree with TRBD2. Germline-derived CDR1 and CDR2 are SEHNR and FQNEAQ (reference sequence). The CDR3 length is 15 residues. This CDR3 reads CDSSFSGTSYNEQFF. DNA for the CDR3: TGTGACAGCAGCTTTAGCGGGACCTCCTACAATGAGCAGTTCTTC.

This clonotype was seen at least ten times. The chain has TRBV10-3 and TRBJ2-3, with D tentatively TRBD1 or TRBD2 (5 bases each). CDR3 length equals 14 residues. The V end lost 6 bases, the J end lost 5 bases, and 15 bases lay between the germline ends. The germline V gene has CDR1 ENHRY and CDR2 SYGVKD. The CDR3, as DNA: TGTGCCATCAGGGATGACCAGAGGGGAGATACGCAGTATTTT. Translation gives CAIRDDQRGDTQYF.

As concerns this clonotype: At one end the junction does not follow the germline gene, possibly because of a read error. CDR3 amino acids: CAISPIWNEQFF. The DNA for the CDR3 is TGTGCCATCAGCCCCATATGGAATGAGCAATTCTTC. The rearrangement links TRBV10-3 to TRBJ2-1; no clear D gene. The CDR3 contains 12 residues. Per germline, CDR1 ENHRY and CDR2 SYGVKD.

Of note for this clonotype: This CDR3 is missing its conserved last phenylalanine or tryptophan, likely due to a read error. J is TRBJ2-7 and V is TRBV10-3, with a tentative D call TRBD1 (6 bases). From germline, CDR1 is ENHRY and CDR2 SYGVKD. The CDR3 is 15 residues long. Here the CDR3 DNA reads TGTGCCATCAGCGAGTCGGCAGGGGTCACCTACGAGCAGTACCTC. Protein: CAISESAGVTYEQYL.

Notes on this clonotype: A much larger clone is a single base away; this may be a read error. The CDR3 end shows no conserved phenylalanine or tryptophan, and so a read error is likely. The chain uses TRBV10-3 and TRBJ2-7; 9 bases fit TRBD2. Germline V gene sequence: CDR1 ENHRY, CDR2 SYGVKD. CDR3 length: 14 residues. The V segment lost 6 bases and the J segment 3 bases; nucleotides outside the gene matches: 6. Written as DNA, the CDR3 is TGTGCCATCAGCGCTTTAGCGGGGGACTACGAGCAGTACTTG. It specifies CAISALAGDYEQYL.

Worth noting for this clonotype: One end of the junction varies from germline; a read error may be responsible. This chain links TRBV29-1 with TRBJ2-2; TRBD2 agrees at 13 bases. CDR1 is SQVTM, CDR2 ANQGSEA, per germline. The CDR3 length is 14 residues. In DNA, the CDR3 is TGCAACGCCGGGACTAGCGGGACCGCCGGGGAGCCGTTTTTT. Its protein product is CNAGTSGTAGEPFF.

This clonotype has just a few counts. The chain recombines TRBV5-1 with TRBJ2-1, with 8 positions matching TRBD1. J lost 4 bases, V lost 4 bases, and 7 bases had no gene match. Germline loops: CDR1 SGHRS, CDR2 YFSETQ. The CDR3 extends over 15 amino acids. Here the CDR3 DNA reads TGCGCCAGCAGCGAGACGGGACAGGAGTACAATGAGCAGTTCTTC. This gives the protein CASSETGQEYNEQFF. Variable domain in full (rest from reference TRBV5-1 and TRBJ2-1): KAGVTQTPRYLIKTRGQQVTLSCSPISGHRSVSWYQQTPGQGLQFLFEYFSETQRNKGNFPGRFSGRQFSNSRSEMNVSTLELGDSALYLCASSETGQEYNEQFFGPGTRLTVL.

This clonotype is termed medium-sized. The gene calls are TRBV11-3 and TRBJ1-5; 9 positions match TRBD1. The CDR3 length is 13 residues. In germline, CDR1 is SGHNT, CDR2 YENEEA. J lost 11 bases, V lost 2 bases, and 4 bases had no gene match. The DNA of the CDR3 is TGTGCCAGCAGCTTACGGACAGGGGAAACCCAGCATTTT. Encoded protein: CASSLRTGETQHF.

As to this clonotype: The CDR3 does not close with the conserved phenylalanine or tryptophan, likely indicating a read error. This chain uses TRBV28 with TRBJ2-5, with D unclear. The CDR3 is made up of 13 amino acids. Germline CDR1 reads MDHEN; CDR2 reads SYDVKM. The V gene lost 6 bases and the J gene lost 0 bases, with 8 bases spanning the gap. Here the CDR3 DNA reads TGTGCCAGCAGCCCCATGGACCAAGAGACCCAGTACTTA. This translates into CASSPMDQETQYL.

This clonotype came up once. It is likely a read error, because the conserved phenylalanine at the end of the CDR3 is missing. The chain joins TRBV11-3 to TRBJ2-7; TRBD2 agrees at 7 bases. The CDR3 is 14 residues long. Germline CDR1 SGHNT, CDR2 YENEEA. CDR3 coding DNA: TGTGCCAGCAGCGCAGGACTAGGCTCCTACGAACAGTACTTG. Protein product: CASSAGLGSYEQYL.

By its share, this clonotype is medium-sized. This chain links TRBV5-4 with TRBJ1-6, with a possible D match to TRBD1 (6 bases). The CDR3 is 15 amino acids. Germline loops: CDR1 SGHNT, CDR2 YYREEE (reference sequence). Trimming shortened V by 2 bases and J by 8 bases, and 14 bases separated the two germline ends. This CDR3 reads CASSFTGRRDSPLHF. The CDR3 coding sequence is TGTGCCAGCAGCTTTACAGGGCGGAGGGATTCACCCCTCCACTTT.